This is a list of T cell receptor beta chains from one sample in a study of prognosis after radiotherapy for stage I lung cancer. TCRdb independently ran MiXCR on the multiplex PCR reads; one entry per CDR3 protein. The table shows around 31,000 distinct CDR3 sequences, with 40% to 50% occurring only once. The sample here was PBMCs, taken before or after stereotactic body radiation therapy (not recorded which). The receptors derive from a donor over 45 with non-small cell lung cancer. Both conserved end residues are part of each CDR3. The D gene is left open where the match is weak. Not all rows give a size; the values are once, few, many and, for expanded clones, a class.

>TRBV7-9|many|TRBJ1-2|NA
TGTGCCAGCAGCTTAGTGGACCAGTCCTACACCTTC
CASSLVDQSYTF
>TRBV3-1|many|TRBJ2-5|TRBD2
TGTGCCAGCAGCCGCCGGGAACTAGCGGGAGAGACCCAGTACTTC
CASSRRELAGETQYF
>TRBV12-3/TRBV12-4|NA|TRBJ2-1|TRBD2
TGTGCCAGCAGTTTTCGAGCGGGAGTGGGTGAGCAGTTCTTC
CASSFRAGVGEQFF
>TRBV20-1|medium-sized|TRBJ2-7|TRBD2
TGCAGTGCTAGCGAGGACGGACTAGCGGGCCCGGAGTACTTC
CSASEDGLAGPEYF
>TRBV10-3|many|TRBJ1-2|NA
TGTGCCATCAGTGGGTCATACAGGGTTTGGGGGAGATATGGCTACACCTTC
CAISGSYRVWGRYGYTF
>TRBV6-4|many|TRBJ2-7|NA
TGTGCCAGCAGTTACCCGACTTATGGCGAGCAGTACTTC
CASSYPTYGEQYF
>TRBV7-9|many|TRBJ2-7|NA
TGTGCCAGCAGCTTTTCCGGCCCAAGTCCAACCGAGCAGTACTTC
CASSFSGPSPTEQYF
>TRBV20-1|many|TRBJ1-2|NA
TGCAGTGCTTCAGGGAATCAAAATGGCTACACCTTC
CSASGNQNGYTF
>TRBV9|many|TRBJ2-2|NA
TGTGCCAGCAGCTCCGGGGGAGGCGGAACCGGGGAGCTGTTTTTT
CASSSGGGGTGELFF
>TRBV4-3|many|TRBJ2-3|NA
TGCGCCAGCAGCCTGGACTATTCCTTCCTGCCGGATACGCAGTATTTT
CASSLDYSFLPDTQYF
>TRBV30|many|TRBJ2-1|TRBD2
TGTGCCTGGAGTAGAGGGACTAGCGGGAGTGATGAGCAGTTCTTC
CAWSRGTSGSDEQFF
>TRBV5-1|NA|TRBJ2-2|TRBD2
TGCGCCAGCAGCTTGGCTAGCGGGATTGGCACCGGGGAGCTGTTTTTT
CASSLASGIGTGELFF
>TRBV12-3/TRBV12-4|medium-sized|TRBJ1-2|NA
TGTGCCAGCATCCTTGAGGGGTCCGGCGGCTACACCTTC
CASILEGSGGYTF
>TRBV6-1|many|TRBJ2-1|NA
TGTGCCAGCAGTGCACCACTAGGGGGGCCGGGGGGTGTTGAGCAGTTCTTC
CASSAPLGGPGGVEQFF
>TRBV7-2|NA|TRBJ2-2|NA
TGTGCCAGCAGCTCTACCCCGGGAACTGGGCTCGGAGGCGGGGAGCTGCTTTTT
CASSSTPGTGLGGGELLF
>TRBV11-2|many|TRBJ1-5|NA
TGTGCCAGCAGCGAGGACAGAGATCAGCCCCAGCATTTT
CASSEDRDQPQHF
>TRBV6-2/TRBV6-3|once|TRBJ2-1|TRBD2
TGTGCCAGCAGTTCGTCGGGGGGGGACAATGAGCAGTTCTTC
CASSSSGGDNEQFF
>TRBV7-3|many|TRBJ2-6|NA
TGTGCCAGCAGCCCAAGTCGAGACTCTGGGGCCAACGTCCTGACTTTC
CASSPSRDSGANVLTF
>TRBV4-2|many|TRBJ1-5|NA
TGTGCCAGCAGCCAAGATGTCCCGTTCAATCAGCCCCAGCATTTT
CASSQDVPFNQPQHF
>TRBV20-1|medium-sized|TRBJ2-7|NA
TGCAGTGCTAGAGGTCCCTACTCCTACGAGCAGTACTTC
CSARGPYSYEQYF
>TRBV6-1|NA|TRBJ2-7|TRBD1
TGTGCCAGCAGCCCTACCGACAGGGGGCTTTACGAGCAGTACTTC
CASSPTDRGLYEQYF
>TRBV5-1|many|TRBJ1-4|TRBD1
TGCGCCAGCAGCACGGGACAGGGGTCTAATGAAAAACTGTTTTTT
CASSTGQGSNEKLFF
>TRBV6-1|many|TRBJ2-7|NA
TGTGCCAGCCGAAACCGACAGAGCCTCTTCCGTAGTCCCGCCGAGCAGTACTTC
CASRNRQSLFRSPAEQYF
>TRBV7-9|many|TRBJ1-1|NA
TGTGCCAGCAGCCCGGGGGTACTGAACACTGAAGCTTTCTTT
CASSPGVLNTEAFF
>TRBV12-3/TRBV12-4|many|TRBJ1-1|NA
TGTGCCAGCAGCCCACAGGGAGCGCTATTTGAAGCTTTCTTT
CASSPQGALFEAFF
>TRBV19|NA|TRBJ2-2|TRBD1
TGTGCCACCTATTGGACAGGCTCGAACACCGGGGAGCTGTTTTTT
CATYWTGSNTGELFF
>TRBV4-3|few|TRBJ2-5|TRBD2
TGCGCCAGCAACCAAGCTATTAGCGGGAGTGAAGAGACCCAGTACTTC
CASNQAISGSEETQYF
>TRBV19|NA|TRBJ1-1|TRBD1
TGTGCCAGTAGTATAGTAGGACAGGAGAACACTGAAGCTTTATTT
CASSIVGQENTEALF
>TRBV5-1|many|TRBJ1-1|NA
TGCGCCAGCAGCGAGGGACACTCCGGCACTGAAGCTTTCTTT
CASSEGHSGTEAFF
>TRBV20-1|NA|TRBJ2-7|NA
TGCAGTGCTAGAGATAGTCAGTTCTACGAGCAGTACTTC
CSARDSQFYEQYF
>TRBV24-1|NA|TRBJ2-3|NA
TGTGCCACCAGTGGCTCAGGGTTGGATACGCAGTATTTT
CATSGSGLDTQYF
>TRBV11-1|many|TRBJ2-7|NA
TGTGCCAGCAGCTTAGCAGGGGGGACTTGGAGCTCCCCCTACGAGCAGTACTTC
CASSLAGGTWSSPYEQYF
>TRBV11-3|NA|TRBJ2-7|TRBD2
TGTGCCAGCAGCTTACCGCCCAGGAGCTTAGCGGGAGAACCCTACGAGCAGTACTTC
CASSLPPRSLAGEPYEQYF
>TRBV6-1|few|TRBJ2-5|NA
TGTGCCAGCAGCACCTCCGAGGCCCAGTACTTC
CASSTSEAQYF
>TRBV7-2|many|TRBJ2-7|NA
TGTGCCAGCACAACGGGTCAGGAGAATTTGGAGCAGTACTTC
CASTTGQENLEQYF